The T cell receptor (beta chain) under discussion was sequenced for a study of CD8 T cells in ankylosing spondylitis. This CDR3 region has 14 residues. V was shortened by 4 bases and J by 4 bases, with 11 bases between the two germline ends. Germline CDR1 and CDR2: KGHSH and LQKENI. At least ten counts were recorded for this clonotype. Its antigen is not known. TCRdb redid the calling of the 5' RACE reads with MiXCR, one entry per CDR3 protein. The table records 150,000 to 200,000 distinct CDR3 sequences, under 15% of them present only once. Study-level findings and limits: Those disease-linked clones were CD8+; they were also relatively rare in peripheral blood. Within ankylosing spondylitis blood, a TCR beta motif made up of seven or eight highly homologous variants appeared to be characteristic.

The rearrangement uses TRBV18 and TRBJ2-1; no clear D. The sample consisted of blood, either unsorted or a sorted T cell fraction (not recorded which). The source of this sequence is a female donor with ankylosing spondylitis or in good health (not recorded which). The CDR3 loop reads CASSLFTEYNEQFF. CDR3 DNA sequence: TGTGCCAGCTCACTCTTTACAGAATACAATGAGCAGTTCTTC. The variable domain in full, completed from reference TRBV18 and TRBJ2-1, reads NAGVMQNPRHLVRRRGQEARLRCSPMKGHSHVYWYRQLPEEGLKFMVYLQKENIIDESGMPKERFSAEFPKEGPSILRIQQVVRGDSAAYFCASSLFTEYNEQFFGPGTRLTVL.